The T cell receptor (beta chain) under discussion was sequenced for a study of Graves' ophthalmopathy and Graves' hyperthyroidism. A note on this clonotype: Its antigen is still unknown.

Whole-study results and caveats: Built on 13 signatures, a model told ophthalmopathy apart from stable hyperthyroidism with approximately 91% sensitivity and approximately 81% specificity.

V dropped 3 bases and J dropped 4; count of bases not matched to a gene: 8. CDR1 and CDR2 (germline): ENHRY, SYGVKD. The CDR3 contains 15 residues. Beta-chain TCR CDR3 regions were amplified from RNA transcripts. HTBI primers were employed in first-round RT-PCR, then a second-round multiplex PCR followed. TCRdb re-called the multiplex PCR reads through MiXCR, storing one row per CDR3 protein. The sample contains about 50,000 distinct CDR3 sequences, approximately 45% of which appear only once. The sample consisted of peripheral blood. This chain uses TRBV10-3 with TRBJ1-2, with 7 bases identical to TRBD1. This receptor was identified in an adult woman with Graves' ophthalmopathy. CDR3: CAISDSTGSFYGYTF. CDR3 nucleotides: TGTGCCATCAGTGACTCGACAGGGTCCTTCTATGGCTACACCTTC.